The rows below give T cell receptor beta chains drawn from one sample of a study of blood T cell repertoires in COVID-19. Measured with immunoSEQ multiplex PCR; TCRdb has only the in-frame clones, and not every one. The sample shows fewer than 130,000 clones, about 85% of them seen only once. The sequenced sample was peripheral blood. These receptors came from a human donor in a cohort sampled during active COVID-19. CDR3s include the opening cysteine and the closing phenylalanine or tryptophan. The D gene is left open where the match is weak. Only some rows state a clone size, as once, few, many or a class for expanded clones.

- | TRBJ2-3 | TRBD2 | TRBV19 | TGTGCCAGTAGTGGCGGGACTAGCGGGGGGGGCACAGATACGCAGTATTTT | CASSGGTSGGGTDTQYF
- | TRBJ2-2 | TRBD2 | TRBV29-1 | TGCAGCGTTGAACTAGCGGCTACCGGGGAGCTGTTTTTT | CSVELAATGELFF
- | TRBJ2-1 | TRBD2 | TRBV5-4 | TGTGCCAGCAGCTTGGGGATAGCGGGGGGGCTTAATGAGCAGTTCTTC | CASSLGIAGGLNEQFF
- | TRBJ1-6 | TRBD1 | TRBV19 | TGTGCCAGTAGTATGGTCAGGGGGAATTCACCCCTCCACTTT | CASSMVRGNSPLHF
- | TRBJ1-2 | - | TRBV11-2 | TGTGCCAGCAGCTTTAGCCGGCACGGGGACTATGGCTACACCTTC | CASSFSRHGDYGYTF
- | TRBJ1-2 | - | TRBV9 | TGTGCCAGCAGCGTATCAAACAGGGATGGCTATGGCTACACCTTC | CASSVSNRDGYGYTF
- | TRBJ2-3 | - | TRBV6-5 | TGTGCCAGCCGGACTGGGCCTACAGATACGCAGTATTTT | CASRTGPTDTQYF
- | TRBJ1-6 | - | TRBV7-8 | TGTGCCAGCAGCAGCTCCGGGTTCCAAAGTAATTCACCCCTCCACTTT | CASSSSGFQSNSPLHF
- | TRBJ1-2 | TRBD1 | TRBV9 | TGTGCCAGCAGCGTAGAACAGGGGGGTAACTATGGCTACACCTTC | CASSVEQGGNYGYTF
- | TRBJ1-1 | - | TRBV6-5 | TGTGCCAGCAGTTCGGATTTTTCACCACAGATAGCTTTCTTT | CASSSDFSPQIAFF
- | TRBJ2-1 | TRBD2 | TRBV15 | TGTGCCACCAGCAGAGATCGTGCGGGAGACTTCGATGAGCAGTTCTTC | CATSRDRAGDFDEQFF
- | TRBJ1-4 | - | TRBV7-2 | TGTGCCAGCAGCTTAGACAGGTTGGCTACTGAAAAACTGTTTTTT | CASSLDRLATEKLFF
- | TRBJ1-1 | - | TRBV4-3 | TGCGCCAGCAGCCAAGACGAGGCCACTGAAGCTTTCTTT | CASSQDEATEAFF
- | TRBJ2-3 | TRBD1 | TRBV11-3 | TGTGCCAGCAGCGCAGACAGGGGGAACACAGATACGCAGTATTTT | CASSADRGNTDTQYF
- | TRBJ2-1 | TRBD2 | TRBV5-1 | TGCGCCAGCAGCTTGGCTCCCCTTAGACTAGCGGGCCTCTACAATGAGCAGTTCTTC | CASSLAPLRLAGLYNEQFF
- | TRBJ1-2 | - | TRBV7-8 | TGTGCCAGCAGCTTAGGGGGGGACTTAGGGCGGTATGGCTACACCTTC | CASSLGGDLGRYGYTF
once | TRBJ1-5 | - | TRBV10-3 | TGTGCCATCAGTGAGAAAGGGGGCAATCAGCCCCAGCATTTT | CAISEKGGNQPQHF
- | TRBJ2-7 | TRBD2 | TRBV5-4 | TGTGCCAGCAGCTCGGGCGGGAGATCCACGGAGCAGTACTTC | CASSSGGRSTEQYF
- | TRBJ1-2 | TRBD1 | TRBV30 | TGTGCCTGGAGGGGAGGACAGGGGGAGGGCTACACCTTC | CAWRGGQGEGYTF
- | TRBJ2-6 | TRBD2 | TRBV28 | TGTGCCAGCAGTCCCGGGGGGTCCGGGGCCAACGTCCTGACTTTC | CASSPGGSGANVLTF
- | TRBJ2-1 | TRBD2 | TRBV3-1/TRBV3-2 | TGTGCCAGCAGCGCCCTAGCGGGAGTCGGCAATGAGCAGTTCTTC | CASSALAGVGNEQFF
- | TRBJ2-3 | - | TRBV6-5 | TGTGCCAGCAGCCTCTCGGGGTCTAGGGCGCAGTATTTT | CASSLSGSRAQYF
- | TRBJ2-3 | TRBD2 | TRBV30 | TGTGCCTGGAGCGGTACTAGCGGGGGGGTATTTAGGACAGATACGCAGTATTTT | CAWSGTSGGVFRTDTQYF
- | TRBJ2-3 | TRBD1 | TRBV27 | TGTGCCAGCAGTTCGGGACAGGGGGCAACAGATACGCAGTATTTT | CASSSGQGATDTQYF
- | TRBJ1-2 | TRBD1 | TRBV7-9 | TGTGCCAGCAGCTTAGGGACAGGGAGGCTCGATGGCTACACCTTC | CASSLGTGRLDGYTF
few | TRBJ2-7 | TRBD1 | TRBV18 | TGTGCCAGCTCAACGGGACAGGGGGCCTACGAGCAGTACTTC | CASSTGQGAYEQYF
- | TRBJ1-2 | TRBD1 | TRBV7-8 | TGTGCCAGCAGCCCAAGGACAGGGTACGGCTACACCTTC | CASSPRTGYGYTF
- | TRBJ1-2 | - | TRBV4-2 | TGTGCCAGCAGCCCCGAGGAGAGGGCGAACTATGGCTACACCTTC | CASSPEERANYGYTF
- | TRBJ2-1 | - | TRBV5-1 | TGCGCCAGCAGCTTGTCGGGGAATGAGCAGTTCTTC | CASSLSGNEQFF
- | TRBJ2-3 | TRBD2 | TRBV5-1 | TGCGCCAGCAGCTTGAGGGCTAGCGGGGAGACACCAGATACGCAGTATTTT | CASSLRASGETPDTQYF
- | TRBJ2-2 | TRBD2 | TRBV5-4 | TGTGCCAGCAGCCCCCAAAGACTAGCGGGGGGCACCGGGGAGCTGTTTTTT | CASSPQRLAGGTGELFF
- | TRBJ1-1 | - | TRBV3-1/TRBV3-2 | TGTGCCAGCAGCCAGTCGGAGGTCGGATGGGCTTTCTTT | CASSQSEVGWAFF
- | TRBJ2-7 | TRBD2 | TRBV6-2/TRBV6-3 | TGTGCCAGCAGTTACCCGAACATGGGAGGGGTCTACGAGCAGTACTTC | CASSYPNMGGVYEQYF
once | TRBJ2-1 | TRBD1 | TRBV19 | TGTGCCAGTAGTATAGATTCGCCCGGGACAGAATTGAATGAGCAGTTCTTC | CASSIDSPGTELNEQFF
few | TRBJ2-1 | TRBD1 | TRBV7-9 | TGTGCCAGCAGGTCGAGCCGTTGGGACAGGTACAATGAGCAGTTCTTC | CASRSSRWDRYNEQFF
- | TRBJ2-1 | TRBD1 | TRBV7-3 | TGTGCCAGCAGCTCCGACAGGGGGAATTACAATGAGCAGTTCTTC | CASSSDRGNYNEQFF
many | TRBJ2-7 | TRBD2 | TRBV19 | TGTGCCAGTAGACACCAGGACCTAGCGGCCTACGAGCAGTACTTC | CASRHQDLAAYEQYF
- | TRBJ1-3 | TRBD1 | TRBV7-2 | TGTGCCAGCAGCTTAGGACGGAGAGGGGGCTATGGAAACACCATATATTTT | CASSLGRRGGYGNTIYF